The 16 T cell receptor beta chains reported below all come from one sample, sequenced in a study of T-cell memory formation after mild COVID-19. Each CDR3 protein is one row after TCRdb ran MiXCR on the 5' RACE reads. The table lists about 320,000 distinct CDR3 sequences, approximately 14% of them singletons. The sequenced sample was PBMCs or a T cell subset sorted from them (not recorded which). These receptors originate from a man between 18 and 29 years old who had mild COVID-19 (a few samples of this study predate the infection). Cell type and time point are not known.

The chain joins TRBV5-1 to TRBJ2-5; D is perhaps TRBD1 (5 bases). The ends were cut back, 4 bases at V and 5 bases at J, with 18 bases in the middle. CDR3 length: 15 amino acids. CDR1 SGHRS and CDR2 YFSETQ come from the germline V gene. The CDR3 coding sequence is TGCGCCAGCAGCCTAGGGGCAGGGTTGACGGAGACCCAGTACTTC. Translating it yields CASSLGAGLTETQYF. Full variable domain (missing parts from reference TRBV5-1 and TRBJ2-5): KAGVTQTPRYLIKTRGQQVTLSCSPISGHRSVSWYQQTPGQGLQFLFEYFSETQRNKGNFPGRFSGRQFSNSRSEMNVSTLELGDSALYLCASSLGAGLTETQYFGPGTRLLVL.

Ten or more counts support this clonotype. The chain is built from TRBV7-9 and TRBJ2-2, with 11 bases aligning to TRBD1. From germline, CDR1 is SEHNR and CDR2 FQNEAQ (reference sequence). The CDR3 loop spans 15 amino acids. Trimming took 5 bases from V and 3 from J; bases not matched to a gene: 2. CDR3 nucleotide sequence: TGTGCCAGCAGCCCGGGACAGGGGGACACCGGGGAGCTGTTTTTT. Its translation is CASSPGQGDTGELFF.

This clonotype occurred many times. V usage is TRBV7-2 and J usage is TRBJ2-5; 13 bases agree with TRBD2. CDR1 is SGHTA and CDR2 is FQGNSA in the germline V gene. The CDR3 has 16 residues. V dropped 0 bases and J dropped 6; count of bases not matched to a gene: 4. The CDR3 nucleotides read TGTGCCAGCAGCTTAGCGACTAGCGGGGGGTCTAAGACCCAGTACTTC. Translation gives CASSLATSGGSKTQYF.

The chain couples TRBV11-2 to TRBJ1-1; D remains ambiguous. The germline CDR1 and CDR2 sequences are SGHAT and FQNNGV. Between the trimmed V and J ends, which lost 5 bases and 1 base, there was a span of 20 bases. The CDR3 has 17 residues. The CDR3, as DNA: TGTGCCAGCAGCCCTACGAACCCCAGGTTGGGGAACACTGAAGCTTTCTTT. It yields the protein CASSPTNPRLGNTEAFF.

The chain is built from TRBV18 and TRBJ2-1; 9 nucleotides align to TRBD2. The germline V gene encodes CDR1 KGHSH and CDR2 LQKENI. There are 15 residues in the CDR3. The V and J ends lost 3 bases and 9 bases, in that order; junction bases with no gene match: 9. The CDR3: CASSPPSRGGPEQFF. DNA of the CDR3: TGTGCCAGCTCACCCCCTTCGCGGGGGGGCCCTGAGCAGTTCTTC.

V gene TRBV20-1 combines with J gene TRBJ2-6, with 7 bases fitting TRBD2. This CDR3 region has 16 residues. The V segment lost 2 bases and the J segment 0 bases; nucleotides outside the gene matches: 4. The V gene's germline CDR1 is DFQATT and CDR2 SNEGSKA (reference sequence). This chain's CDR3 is CSARKSGGSGANVLTF. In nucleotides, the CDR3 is TGCAGTGCTAGAAAGTCGGGGGGCTCTGGGGCCAACGTCCTGACTTTC.

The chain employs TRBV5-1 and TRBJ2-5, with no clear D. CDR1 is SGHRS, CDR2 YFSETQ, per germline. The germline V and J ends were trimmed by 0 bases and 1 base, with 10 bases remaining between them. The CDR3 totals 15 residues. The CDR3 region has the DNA TGCGCCAGCAGCTTGGGCCCTGGATCCCAAGAGACCCAGTACTTC. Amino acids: CASSLGPGSQETQYF.

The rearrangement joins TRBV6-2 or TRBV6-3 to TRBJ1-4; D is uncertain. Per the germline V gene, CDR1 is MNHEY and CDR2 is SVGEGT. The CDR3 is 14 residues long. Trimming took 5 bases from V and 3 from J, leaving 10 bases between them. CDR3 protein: CASSLIPANEKLFF. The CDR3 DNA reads TGTGCCAGCAGTCTGATACCAGCTAATGAAAAACTGTTTTTT.

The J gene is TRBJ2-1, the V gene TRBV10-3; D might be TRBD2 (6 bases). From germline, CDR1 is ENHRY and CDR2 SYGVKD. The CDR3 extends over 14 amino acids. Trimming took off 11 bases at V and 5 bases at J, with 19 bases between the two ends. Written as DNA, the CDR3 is TGTGCCGCCAGGACGGAGGGGCGGAACAATGAGCAGTTCTTC. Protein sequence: CAARTEGRNNEQFF.

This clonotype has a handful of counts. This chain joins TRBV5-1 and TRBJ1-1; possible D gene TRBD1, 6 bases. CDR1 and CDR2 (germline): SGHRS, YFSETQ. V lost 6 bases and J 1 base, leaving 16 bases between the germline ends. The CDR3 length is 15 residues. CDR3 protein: CASTPGGAWNTEAFF. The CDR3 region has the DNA TGCGCCAGCACCCCGGGGGGGGCTTGGAACACTGAAGCTTTCTTT.

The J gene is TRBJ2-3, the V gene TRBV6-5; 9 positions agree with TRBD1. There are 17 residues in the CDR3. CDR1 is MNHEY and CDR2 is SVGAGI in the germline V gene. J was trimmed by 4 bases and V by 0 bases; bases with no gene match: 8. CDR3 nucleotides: TGTGCCAGCAGTTACTCAAGGGAGGGGACAGGGTCAGATACGCAGTATTTT. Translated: CASSYSREGTGSDTQYF.

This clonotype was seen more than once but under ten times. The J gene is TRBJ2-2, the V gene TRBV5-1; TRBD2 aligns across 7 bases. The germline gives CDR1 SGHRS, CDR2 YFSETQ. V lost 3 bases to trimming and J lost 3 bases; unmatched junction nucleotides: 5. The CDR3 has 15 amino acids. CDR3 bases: TGCGCCAGCAGCTACGGGACTACCTACACCGGGGAGCTGTTTTTT. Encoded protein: CASSYGTTYTGELFF.

The CDR3, as DNA: TGCGCCAGCAGCGGTCAAAGAGGCGGCTACACCTTC. Translated: CASSGQRGGYTF. This chain uses TRBV5-1 with TRBJ1-2; D call uncertain. Deletions cut 4 bases from V and 8 bases from J, with 12 bases between. Germline V gene lookup returns CDR1 SGHRS and CDR2 YFSETQ. The CDR3 extends over 12 amino acids. Together with reference TRBV5-1 and TRBJ1-2, the CDR3 gives the full variable domain: KAGVTQTPRYLIKTRGQQVTLSCSPISGHRSVSWYQQTPGQGLQFLFEYFSETQRNKGNFPGRFSGRQFSNSRSEMNVSTLELGDSALYLCASSGQRGGYTFGSGTRLTVV.

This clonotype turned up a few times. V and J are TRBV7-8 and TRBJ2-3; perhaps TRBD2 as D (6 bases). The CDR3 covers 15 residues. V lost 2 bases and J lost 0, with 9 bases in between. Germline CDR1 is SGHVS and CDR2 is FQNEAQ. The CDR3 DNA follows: TGTGCCAGCAGCTTAAGGGAGGTCAGCACAGATACGCAGTATTTT. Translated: CASSLREVSTDTQYF. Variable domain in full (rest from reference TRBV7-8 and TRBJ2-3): GAGVSQSPRYKVAKRGQDVALRCDPISGHVSLFWYQQALGQGPEFLTYFQNEAQLDKSGLPSDRFFAERPEGSVSTLKIQRTQQEDSAVYLCASSLREVSTDTQYFGPGTRLTVL.

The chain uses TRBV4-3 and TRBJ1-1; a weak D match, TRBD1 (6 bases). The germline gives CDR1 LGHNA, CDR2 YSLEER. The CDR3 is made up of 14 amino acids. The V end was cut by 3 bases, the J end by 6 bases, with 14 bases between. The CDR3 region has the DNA TGCGCCAGCAGCCAGAGAGGGTCAGGGGCTGAAGCTTTCTTT. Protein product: CASSQRGSGAEAFF.

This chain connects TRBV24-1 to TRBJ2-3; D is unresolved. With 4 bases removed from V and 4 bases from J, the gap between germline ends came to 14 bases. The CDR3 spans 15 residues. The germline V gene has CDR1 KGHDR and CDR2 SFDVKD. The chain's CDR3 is CATSDHAAVSDTQYF. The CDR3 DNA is TGTGCCACCAGTGACCATGCTGCTGTGTCAGATACGCAGTATTTT.